This TCR beta chain was obtained from a study of cytomegalovirus exposure and HLA in healthy donors. Regarding the study as a whole: Most observed TCR sequences were rare, whereas some public TCRs were detected in many donors.

It was with 60 Vbeta and 13 Jbeta primers that the PCR ran. Only in-frame clones appear in the TCRdb table, and some are missing; sequencing was by immunoSEQ multiplex PCR. The table lists tens of thousands of clones, approximately 80% of them singletons, with 2.5% to 3.5% in the top ten. Donors counted as nominally healthy when sampled, yet unrecorded immune exposures were likely. CDR1 LNHDA and CDR2 SQIVND come from the germline V gene (reference sequence). The CDR3 is 14 amino acids. V was pared by 5 bases and J by 2 bases, with 11 bases between. Turning to this clone: Its matching antigen is unknown.

Material for sequencing was PBMCs. The clonotype comes from a man younger than 35 in good health and CMV-seronegative. This chain links TRBV19 with TRBJ2-3; a weak D match, TRBD2 (6 bases). The CDR3 sequence: CASSGSGTTDTQYF. Here the CDR3 DNA reads TGTGCCAGTAGTGGTAGCGGAACCACAGATACGCAGTATTTT.